The next 30 T cell receptor beta chains were all read from a single sample in a study of cytomegalovirus exposure and HLA in healthy donors. The PCR was carried out with 60 Vbeta primers and 13 Jbeta primers. Some clones are missing from TCRdb's copy, which holds only in-frame ones; the method was immunoSEQ multiplex PCR. The top ten hold roughly 4.4% of the sample, which has 180,000 or so clones, roughly 80% seen once. Sequenced material: PBMCs. The origin of the receptors is a woman aged 18-29 years in good health and CMV-seropositive.

This rearrangement joins TRBV5-1 to TRBJ1-4; D not resolved. V was trimmed by 0 bases and J by 11 bases, leaving 8 bases between them. Germline CDR1 reads SGHRS; CDR2 reads YFSETQ. This CDR3 has 12 amino acids. CDR3 nucleotides: TGCGCCAGCAGCTTGGAGGCAGGCAAACTGTTTTTT. It specifies CASSLEAGKLFF.

V and J are TRBV7-9 and TRBJ2-2; weak D call: TRBD1 (6 bases). There are 13 residues in the CDR3. Trimming took off 5 bases at V and 5 bases at J, with 9 bases between the two ends. Germline-derived CDR1 and CDR2 are SEHNR and FQNEAQ (reference sequence). The CDR3 here is CASSVGQTGELFF. The CDR3, as DNA: TGTGCCAGCAGCGTAGGACAGACCGGGGAGCTGTTTTTT.

The chain carries TRBV9 and TRBJ2-5; tentative D call: TRBD2 (6 bases). Germline lookup yields CDR1 SGDLS and CDR2 YYNGEE. The V gene lost 2 bases and the J gene lost 5 bases, with 19 bases spanning the gap. The CDR3 sequence is 16 residues long. The CDR3 DNA reads TGTGCCAGCAGCGTCGGGGCCGCCCCCGCGGGGGAGACCCAGTACTTC. Amino acid sequence: CASSVGAAPAGETQYF.

The rearrangement links TRBV27 to TRBJ2-1; 9 nucleotides agree with TRBD2. Germline loops: CDR1 MNHEY, CDR2 SMNVEV (reference sequence). Trimming cost V 2 bases and J 6 bases; bases outside gene matches: 8. The CDR3 is 16 residues long. This CDR3 is CASSLNAGGFFNEQFF. The CDR3 DNA follows: TGTGCCAGCAGTTTAAACGCGGGGGGGTTTTTCAATGAGCAGTTCTTC.

The rearrangement joins TRBV19 to TRBJ2-1, with 10 bases aligning to TRBD2. Germline V lookup: CDR1 LNHDA, CDR2 SQIVND (reference sequence). After removal of 1 base from V and 6 bases from J, the junction contained 9 bases not matched to a gene. The CDR3 spans 17 residues. The CDR3 region has the DNA TGTGCCAGTAGTATAGGAAAGGGAGCGGGGGGGGGCAATGAGCAGTTCTTC. Residues: CASSIGKGAGGGNEQFF.

This chain's CDR3 is CAWDATGSTDTQYF. For the CDR3, the DNA is TGTGCCTGGGATGCAACAGGGAGCACAGATACGCAGTATTTT. V gene TRBV30 combines with J gene TRBJ2-3; the D gene is possibly TRBD1 (6 bases). V lost 5 bases and J lost 0, with 12 bases in between. From germline, CDR1 is GTSNPN and CDR2 SVGIG (reference sequence). The CDR3 runs to 14 residues.

The chain couples TRBV11-3 to TRBJ2-2; D gene uncertain. The CDR3 runs to 19 residues. Trimming removed 5 bases at V and 1 base at J, with 23 bases between. Germline V gene data show CDR1 as SGHNT and CDR2 as YENEEA. The CDR3 protein is CASSPTPARAPWNTGELFF. CDR3 in DNA: TGTGCCAGCAGCCCCACTCCCGCCCGCGCGCCCTGGAACACCGGGGAGCTGTTTTTT.

The chain uses TRBV7-2 and TRBJ1-5; D gene unclear. V was cut by 1 base and J by 1 base, with 8 bases left in between. CDR1 SGHTA and CDR2 FQGNSA come from the germline V gene. The CDR3 totals 15 residues. CDR3 nucleotide sequence: TGTGCCAGCAGCTTAGTAGGGAGGAGCAATCAGCCCCAGCATTTT. Amino acids: CASSLVGRSNQPQHF. The complete variable domain, with remaining parts taken from reference TRBV7-2 and TRBJ1-5, reads GAGVSQSPSNKVTEKGKDVELRCDPISGHTALYWYRQSLGQGLEFLIYFQGNSAPDKSGLPSDRFSAERTGGSVSTLTIQRTQQEDSAVYLCASSLVGRSNQPQHFGDGTRLSIL.

In regard to this clone: At one end the junction does not follow the germline gene, possibly because of a read error. This sequence joins TRBV25-1 and TRBJ1-3; D not resolved. Germline CDR1 MGHDK, CDR2 SYGVNS. The CDR3 is made up of 14 amino acids. The CDR3 DNA is TGTGCCAGCAGTCGCGTAGCGGGAGGAAACGCCATATATTTT. It specifies CASSRVAGGNAIYF.

The CDR3 reads CASSVRGGEARWGANVLTF. The CDR3 DNA follows: TGTGCCAGCAGCGTTAGAGGCGGGGAAGCGCGGTGGGGGGCCAACGTCCTGACTTTC. This rearrangement joins TRBV7-2 to TRBJ2-6, with TRBD2 as a possible D gene (6 bases). The CDR3 has 19 amino acids. In germline, CDR1 is SGHTA, CDR2 FQGNSA. Trimming left V 5 bases short and J 4 bases short, with 24 bases between. The entire variable domain, with the rest obtained from reference TRBV7-2 and TRBJ2-6, is as follows: GAGVSQSPSNKVTEKGKDVELRCDPISGHTALYWYRQSLGQGLEFLIYFQGNSAPDKSGLPSDRFSAERTGGSVSTLTIQRTQQEDSAVYLCASSVRGGEARWGANVLTFGAGSRLTVL.

The chain links TRBV7-8 to TRBJ2-5; 7 positions match TRBD1. The ends lost 4 bases at V and 2 bases at J; junction bases unmatched: 10. The length of the CDR3 is 16 residues. Germline V gene lookup returns CDR1 SGHVS and CDR2 FQNEAQ. CDR3 sequence: CASSSHGTAIQETQYF. For the CDR3, the DNA is TGTGCCAGCAGCTCACACGGGACAGCGATACAAGAGACCCAGTACTTC.

The chain combines TRBV2 with TRBJ2-5; D uncertain. The V and J ends lost 10 bases and 4 bases respectively, with 13 bases between them. The CDR3 length is 12 residues. CDR1 is SNHLY, CDR2 FYNNEI, per germline. The CDR3 is CAKLGSGETQYF. CDR3 bases: TGTGCCAAGCTAGGAAGTGGAGAGACCCAGTACTTC.

The chain links TRBV6-4 to TRBJ2-5, with D possibly being TRBD1 (6 bases). The CDR3 is 14 residues long. Trimming took 7 bases from V and 5 from J, leaving 17 bases between them. Germline V gene sequence: CDR1 MRHNA, CDR2 SNTAGT. The CDR3 reads CASTSPTGGETQYF. CDR3 coding DNA: TGTGCCAGCACCTCCCCGACAGGCGGCGAGACCCAGTACTTC.

The gene calls are TRBV28 and TRBJ2-5; D is possibly TRBD1 (6 bases). Trimming pared 2 bases from V and 1 base from J, leaving 11 bases between. The CDR3 is 15 residues long. CDR1 and CDR2 (germline): MDHEN, SYDVKM. The CDR3 nucleotides are TGTGCCAGCAGTTTACTCGTGGACAGCCAAGAGACCCAGTACTTC. This codes for CASSLLVDSQETQYF.

This chain connects TRBV11-3 to TRBJ2-5; D is unresolved. The DNA end is a closer match to TRBJ2-7, so the J assignment may be wrong. CDR1 and CDR2 (germline): SGHNT, YENEEA. The length of the CDR3 is 11 residues. The CDR3 nucleotides are TGTGCCAGCAGCTTAGGGAGCGAGCAGTACTTC. Its protein is CASSLGSEQYF.

The CDR3 reads CASSLRDSESYEQYF. CDR3 nucleotide sequence: TGTGCCAGCAGCCTCCGGGACTCCGAGTCCTACGAGCAGTACTTC. The chain joins TRBV9 to TRBJ2-7, with D tentatively TRBD2 (6 bases). With 4 bases removed from V and 1 base from J, the gap between germline ends came to 15 bases. Germline V gene lookup returns CDR1 SGDLS and CDR2 YYNGEE. CDR3 length: 15 amino acids.

The CDR3 DNA reads TGTGCCAGCTCACGGAGCGGCAACTATGGCTACACCTTC. Translating gives CASSRSGNYGYTF. V gene TRBV18 combines with J gene TRBJ1-2; no firm D call. Germline V gene data show CDR1 as KGHSH and CDR2 as LQKENI. This CDR3 has 13 amino acids. The V and J ends lost 4 bases and 2 bases respectively, with 8 bases between them.

This chain uses TRBV5-5 with TRBJ1-1, with D possibly TRBD1 on 6 matching bases. This CDR3 has 14 amino acids. With 1 base removed from V and 5 bases from J, the gap between germline ends came to 12 bases. Germline-derived CDR1 and CDR2 are SGHKS and YYEKEE (reference sequence). The CDR3 loop reads CASSLIQGWTEAFF. The DNA for the CDR3 is TGTGCCAGCAGCTTGATCCAGGGGTGGACTGAAGCTTTCTTT.

This clone was observed a few times. The chain employs TRBV4-3 and TRBJ2-7; no reliable D call. This CDR3 comprises 13 residues. Germline lookup yields CDR1 LGHNA and CDR2 YSLEER. V shed 0 bases and J shed 3 bases, with 6 bases lying between them. This CDR3 is CASSQDSGYEQYF. In nucleotides, the CDR3 is TGCGCCAGCAGCCAAGATTCCGGCTACGAGCAGTACTTC.

In its sample, this clone was seen a few times. J is TRBJ2-7 and V is TRBV6-6; D uncertain. This CDR3 is 14 amino acids long. V was trimmed by 4 bases and J by 6 bases, leaving 16 bases between them. Germline lookup yields CDR1 MNHNY and CDR2 SVGAGI (reference sequence). The chain's CDR3 is CASSSVQTLGEQYF. In nucleotides, the CDR3 is TGTGCCAGCAGTTCCGTTCAAACCCTCGGCGAGCAGTACTTC.

The rearrangement links TRBV4-3 to TRBJ2-7; D is uncertain. CDR3 size: 13 residues. Trimming cost V 0 bases and J 4 bases, with 7 bases left between them. From germline, CDR1 is LGHNA and CDR2 YSLEER. CDR3 residues: CASSQDRQYEQYF. CDR3 DNA sequence: TGCGCCAGCAGCCAAGATCGTCAGTACGAGCAGTACTTC.

V usage is TRBV27 and J usage is TRBJ2-3; 12 bases fit TRBD2. This CDR3 has 16 residues. The germline V gene has CDR1 MNHEY and CDR2 SMNVEV (reference sequence). V lost 10 bases and J lost 2; bases outside the gene matches: 10. The CDR3 here is CATQGLAGFTTDTQYF. For the CDR3, the DNA is TGTGCCACCCAAGGACTAGCGGGGTTTACCACAGATACGCAGTATTTT.

The chain has TRBV11-2 and TRBJ2-4; D is uncertain. V gave up 1 base and J gave up 1 base, with 5 bases separating them. The CDR3 covers 14 residues. The germline gives CDR1 SGHAT, CDR2 FQNNGV. The CDR3 nucleotides are TGTGCCAGCAGCTTAGTTCAGGCCAAAAACATTCAGTACTTC. It yields the protein CASSLVQAKNIQYF.

In DNA form, the CDR3 reads TGTGCCAGCAGCTTAGGGTCAACGAATACCCGACAGGAGACCCAGTACTTC. It codes for CASSLGSTNTRQETQYF. V gene TRBV7-2 combines with J gene TRBJ2-5; D might be TRBD1 (5 bases). Germline values: CDR1 SGHTA, CDR2 FQGNSA. CDR3 length: 17 residues. Trimming took off 1 base at V and 5 bases at J, with 20 bases between the two ends.

This chain joins TRBV4-3 and TRBJ1-1; possibly TRBD1 for D (5 bases). Between the trimmed V and J ends, which lost 4 bases and 2 bases, there was a span of 20 bases. The CDR3 is 17 residues long. The germline gives CDR1 LGHNA, CDR2 YSLEER. CDR3 region: CASSPGGGGGINTEAFF. In DNA, the CDR3 is TGCGCCAGCAGCCCCGGGGGGGGTGGGGGGATTAACACTGAAGCTTTCTTT.

The chain has TRBV4-1 and TRBJ1-5; a possible D gene is TRBD1 (5 bases). CDR1 is MGHRA, CDR2 YSYEKL, per germline. This CDR3 spans 14 amino acids. The V gene lost 3 bases and the J gene lost 3 bases, with 9 bases spanning the gap. The CDR3 DNA reads as TGCGCCAGCAGCCACAGGGCGCCCAATCAGCCCCAGCATTTT. Translation: CASSHRAPNQPQHF.

The rearrangement uses TRBV19 and TRBJ2-3; 11 bases agree with TRBD2. Unmatched junction bases numbered 3, after V lost 7 bases and J lost 0 bases. This CDR3 spans 15 amino acids. Germline V lookup: CDR1 LNHDA, CDR2 SQIVND (reference sequence). CDR3 nucleotide sequence: TGTGCCAGTACACTAGCGGGGGCTAGCACAGATACGCAGTATTTT. This gives the protein CASTLAGASTDTQYF. Drawing the rest from reference TRBV19 and TRBJ2-3, the complete variable domain is DGGITQSPKYLFRKEGQNVTLSCEQNLNHDAMYWYRQDPGQGLRLIYYSQIVNDFQKGDIAEGYSVSREKKESFPLTVTSAQKNPTAFYLCASTLAGASTDTQYFGPGTRLTVL.

V gene TRBV2 combines with J gene TRBJ2-1; TRBD2 matches at 7 bases. V gave up 7 bases and J gave up 3 bases; unmatched junction bases: 12. The germline V gene encodes CDR1 SNHLY and CDR2 FYNNEI. This CDR3 region has 16 residues. CDR3 loop: CASNPLPGLRYNEQFF. The CDR3 DNA is TGTGCCAGCAACCCGCTTCCGGGACTACGCTACAATGAGCAGTTCTTC.

This clone came up once. This chain links TRBV2 with TRBJ1-5; D is unclear. CDR1 and CDR2 from the germline V gene are SNHLY and FYNNEI. The V end was cut by 6 bases, the J end by 3 bases, with 12 bases between. CDR3 length: 14 amino acids. The CDR3 sequence is CASSDTVINQPQHF. The CDR3 coding sequence is TGTGCCAGCAGCGACACAGTGATCAATCAGCCCCAGCATTTT. Drawing the rest from reference TRBV2 and TRBJ1-5, the complete variable domain is EPEVTQTPSHQVTQMGQEVILRCVPISNHLYFYWYRQILGQKVEFLVSFYNNEISEKSEIFDDQFSVERPDGSNFTLKIRSTKLEDSAMYFCASSDTVINQPQHFGDGTRLSIL.

The rearrangement links TRBV11-2 to TRBJ2-5, with D possibly TRBD1 on 6 matching bases. The CDR3 contains 14 residues. V dropped 5 bases and J dropped 5 bases, with 15 bases sitting between them. Germline values: CDR1 SGHAT, CDR2 FQNNGV. CDR3 amino acids: CASSLPGQEETQYF. The DNA of the CDR3 is TGTGCCAGCAGCCTACCGGGACAAGAGGAGACCCAGTACTTC.